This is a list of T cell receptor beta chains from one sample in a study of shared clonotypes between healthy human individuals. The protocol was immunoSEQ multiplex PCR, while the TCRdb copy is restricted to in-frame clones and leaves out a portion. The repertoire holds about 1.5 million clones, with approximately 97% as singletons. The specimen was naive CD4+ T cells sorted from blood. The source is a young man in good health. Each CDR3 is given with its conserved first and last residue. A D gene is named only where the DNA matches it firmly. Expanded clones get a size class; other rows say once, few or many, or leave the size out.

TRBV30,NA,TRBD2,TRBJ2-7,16,CAWSVRLAGGSYEQYF,TGTGCCTGGAGTGTACGACTAGCGGGAGGGTCCTACGAGCAGTACTTC
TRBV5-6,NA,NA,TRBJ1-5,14,CASSLRGENQPQHF,TGTGCCAGCAGCTTAAGAGGGGAAAATCAGCCCCAGCATTTT
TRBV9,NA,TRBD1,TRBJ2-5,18,CASSVGTGRGLKWETQYF,TGTGCCAGCAGCGTAGGGACAGGGCGCGGACTAAAATGGGAGACCCAGTACTTC
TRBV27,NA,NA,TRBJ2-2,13,CASSTLEPGELFF,TGTGCCAGCAGTACCCTAGAACCCGGGGAGCTGTTTTTT
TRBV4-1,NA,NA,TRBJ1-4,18,CASSQGGQPIATNEKLFF,TGCGCCAGCAGCCAAGGCGGACAGCCTATCGCAACTAATGAAAAACTGTTTTTT
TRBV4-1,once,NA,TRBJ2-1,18,CASSQVLALSGQVTWQFF,TGCGCCAGCAGCCAAGTCTTGGCTTTGAGCGGCCAGGTTACCTGGCAGTTCTTC
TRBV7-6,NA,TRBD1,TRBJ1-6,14,CASSPKTGSSPLHF,TGTGCCAGCAGCCCTAAGACAGGGTCATCACCCCTCCACTTT
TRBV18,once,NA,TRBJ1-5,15,CASSPRGSSNQPQHF,TGTGCCAGCTCACCAAGGGGGTCCAGCAATCAGCCCCAGCATTTT
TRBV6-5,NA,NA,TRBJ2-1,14,CASSYSSAENEQFF,TGTGCCAGCAGTTACTCTTCCGCGGAAAATGAGCAGTTCTTC
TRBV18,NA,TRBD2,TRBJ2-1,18,CASSPGLAGGGSYNEQFF,TGTGCCAGCTCACCGGGACTAGCGGGAGGTGGGTCCTACAATGAGCAGTTCTTC
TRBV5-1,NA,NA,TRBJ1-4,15,CASSRAEGPHEKLFF,TGCGCCAGCAGCAGGGCCGAGGGTCCGCATGAAAAACTGTTTTTT
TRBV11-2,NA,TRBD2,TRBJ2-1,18,CASRETRTSGRADNEQFF,TGTGCCAGCAGGGAGACCCGGACTAGCGGGAGGGCCGACAATGAGCAGTTCTTC
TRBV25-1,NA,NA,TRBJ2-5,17,CASSGGEGGQMKETQYF,TGTGCCAGCAGTGGAGGGGAGGGGGGACAGATGAAAGAGACCCAGTACTTC
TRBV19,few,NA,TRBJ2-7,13,CASSGLGSYEQYF,TGTGCCAGTAGTGGGTTGGGTTCCTACGAGCAGTACTTC
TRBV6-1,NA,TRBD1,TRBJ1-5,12,CASSDREQPQHF,TGTGCCAGCTCGGACAGGGAGCAGCCCCAGCATTTT
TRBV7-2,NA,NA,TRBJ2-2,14,CASSLLQSTGELFF,TGTGCCAGCAGCTTACTACAGAGCACCGGGGAGCTGTTTTTT
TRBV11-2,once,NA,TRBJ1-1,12,CASSLREAEAFF,TGTGCCAGCAGCTTGCGTGAGGCTGAAGCTTTCTTT
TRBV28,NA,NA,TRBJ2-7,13,CASSLGQDYEQYF,TGTGCCAGCAGTTTAGGCCAAGACTACGAGCAGTACTTC
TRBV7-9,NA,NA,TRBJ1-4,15,CASSPWDVHSEKLFF,TGTGCCAGCAGCCCTTGGGACGTTCATAGTGAAAAACTGTTTTTT
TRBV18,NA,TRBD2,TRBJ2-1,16,CASSPSSSGSSDEQFF,TGTGCCAGCTCTCCCTCATCTAGCGGGAGCTCCGATGAGCAGTTCTTC
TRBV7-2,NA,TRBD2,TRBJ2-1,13,CASSFGGRGEQFF,TGTGCCAGCAGCTTTGGCGGGAGGGGTGAGCAGTTCTTC
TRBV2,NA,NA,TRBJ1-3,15,CASSEMVRAGNTIYF,TGTGCCAGCAGTGAAATGGTCAGAGCTGGAAACACCATATATTTT
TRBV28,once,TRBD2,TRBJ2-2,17,CASSLGRLAGVSGELFF,TGTGCCAGCAGTTTAGGGAGACTAGCGGGAGTTTCCGGGGAGCTGTTTTTT
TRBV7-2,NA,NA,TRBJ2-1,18,CASRGRIGGINNYNEQFF,TGTGCCAGCAGGGGACGCATTGGGGGAATAAACAATTACAATGAGCAGTTCTTC
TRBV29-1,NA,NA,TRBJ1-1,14,CSVVAGRGKTEAFF,TGCAGCGTTGTGGCAGGCCGGGGTAAAACTGAAGCTTTCTTT
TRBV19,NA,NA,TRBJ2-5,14,CASSIGGNKETQYF,TGTGCCAGTAGTATCGGGGGAAACAAGGAGACCCAGTACTTC
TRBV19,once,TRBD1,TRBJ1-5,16,CASGLYRGGSNQPQHF,TGTGCCAGTGGTCTATACAGGGGCGGGAGCAATCAGCCCCAGCATTTT
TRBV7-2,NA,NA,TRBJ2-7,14,CASSLAGGSYEQYF,TGTGCCAGCAGCTTAGCGGGAGGCTCCTACGAGCAGTACTTC
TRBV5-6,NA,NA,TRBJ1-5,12,CASSFLNQPQHF,TGTGCCAGCAGCTTCCTCAATCAGCCCCAGCATTTT
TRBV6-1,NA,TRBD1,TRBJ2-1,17,CASSELGTGVSYNEQFF,TGTGCCAGCAGTGAACTTGGGACAGGAGTCTCCTACAATGAGCAGTTCTTC
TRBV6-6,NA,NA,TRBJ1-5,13,CASKTTGGQPQHF,TGTGCCAGCAAGACGACCGGAGGGCAGCCCCAGCATTTT
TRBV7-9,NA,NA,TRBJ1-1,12,CAIIRTGTQAFF,TGTGCCATCATTCGCACAGGGACCCAAGCTTTCTTT
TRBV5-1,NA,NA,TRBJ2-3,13,CASSSDNSDTQYF,TGCGCCAGCAGCTCGGACAACTCAGATACGCAGTATTTT
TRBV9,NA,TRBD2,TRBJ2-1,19,CASSVSGLAGANRDNEQFF,TGTGCCAGCAGCGTAAGCGGGCTAGCGGGAGCGAACAGGGACAATGAGCAGTTCTTC
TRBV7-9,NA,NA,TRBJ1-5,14,CASSQLGTNQPQHF,TGTGCCAGCAGCCAATTGGGCACTAATCAGCCCCAGCATTTT
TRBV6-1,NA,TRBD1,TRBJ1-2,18,CASAEVFIGTGGRNGYTF,TGTGCCAGCGCTGAAGTTTTTATCGGGACAGGGGGCCGGAATGGCTACACCTTC
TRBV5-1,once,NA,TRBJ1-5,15,CASSTSPNSNQPQHF,TGCGCCAGCAGCACGAGTCCCAATAGCAATCAGCCCCAGCATTTT
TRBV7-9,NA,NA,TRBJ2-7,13,CASSIGQTYEQYF,TGTGCCAGCAGTATCGGACAGACCTACGAGCAGTACTTC
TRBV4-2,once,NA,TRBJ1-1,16,CASSQGARQEVTEAFF,TGTGCCAGCAGCCAAGGAGCAAGACAGGAGGTAACTGAAGCTTTCTTT
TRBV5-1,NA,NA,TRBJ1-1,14,CASSEVGVNTEAFF,TGCGCCAGCTCCGAGGTCGGAGTGAACACTGAAGCTTTCTTT
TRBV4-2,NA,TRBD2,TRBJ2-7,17,CASSQEGTSGISYEQYF,TGTGCCAGCAGCCAAGAAGGGACTAGCGGTATCTCCTACGAGCAGTACTTC
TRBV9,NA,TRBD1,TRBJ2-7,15,CASSVEDRAISEQYF,TGTGCCAGCAGCGTGGAGGACAGGGCCATATCCGAGCAGTACTTC
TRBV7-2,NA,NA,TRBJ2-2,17,CASTPSWPIPDTGELFF,TGTGCCAGCACCCCAAGTTGGCCTATCCCGGACACCGGGGAGCTGTTTTTT
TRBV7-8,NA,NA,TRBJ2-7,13,CASSPLRTFEQYF,TGTGCCAGCAGCCCCCTCCGGACATTCGAGCAGTACTTC
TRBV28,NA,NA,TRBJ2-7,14,CASKDGVRLYEQYF,TGTGCCAGTAAAGACGGAGTGAGACTCTACGAGCAGTACTTC
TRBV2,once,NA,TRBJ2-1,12,CASSWLGHEQFF,TGTGCCAGCTCCTGGCTGGGCCATGAGCAGTTCTTC
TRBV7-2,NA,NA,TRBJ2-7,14,CASSLGPGVSEQYF,TGTGCCAGCAGCTTGGGGCCCGGGGTTTCGGAGCAGTACTTC
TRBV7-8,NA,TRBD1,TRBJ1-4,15,CASSYPGQGWEKLFF,TGTGCCAGCAGCTACCCGGGACAGGGTTGGGAAAAACTGTTTTTT
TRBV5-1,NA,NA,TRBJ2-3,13,CASSLVPTDTQYF,TGCGCCAGCAGCTTGGTCCCCACAGATACGCAGTATTTT
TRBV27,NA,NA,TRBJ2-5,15,CASSFWGRVEETQYF,TGTGCCAGCAGTTTCTGGGGGAGAGTGGAAGAGACCCAGTACTTC